The rows below give T cell receptor beta chains drawn from one sample of a study of preoperative IRX-2 immunotherapy in early breast cancer. Clones were sequenced by immunoSEQ multiplex PCR, and TCRdb holds only the in-frame ones, with some missing. The table records around 88,000 clones, roughly 89% of them present only once. Sequencing was performed on tumor tissue, taken after IRX-2 immunotherapy. Source of these receptors: a human donor with breast cancer. CDR3s include the opening cysteine and the closing phenylalanine or tryptophan. The D gene is left open where the match is weak. Expanded clones get a size class; other rows say once, few or many, or leave the size out.

j_gene	d_gene	abundance	v_gene	len	CDR3nt	CDR3aa
TRBJ1-2	-	-	TRBV19	14	TGTGCCAGCAGTCTAGGGGGGGTTTCCAATGGCTACACCTTC	CASSLGGVSNGYTF
TRBJ1-6	-	-	TRBV19	18	TGTGCCAGTAGTATAGAAGGACGGAGGAGCTCCTATAATTCACCCCTCCACTTT	CASSIEGRRSSYNSPLHF
TRBJ2-7	-	-	TRBV6-8	14	TGTGCCAGCATCGGCGGGATAAGCTCCTACGAGCAGTACTTC	CASIGGISSYEQYF
TRBJ1-1	TRBD1	-	TRBV19	16	TGTGCCAGTAGTCAACTAATTACAGGGGGCAACACTGAAGCTTTCTTT	CASSQLITGGNTEAFF
TRBJ1-3	-	-	TRBV30	13	TGTGCCTGGGGACCCCAGACGAGAAACACCATATATTTT	CAWGPQTRNTIYF
TRBJ1-1	TRBD1	-	TRBV12-5	13	TGTGCCACCCGACAGGGGAGGGGGGCTGAAGCTTTCTTT	CATRQGRGAEAFF
TRBJ2-1	TRBD1	once	TRBV5-1	15	TGCGCCAGCAGCTTCCGACAGGGTGGGTACAATGAGCAGTTCTTC	CASSFRQGGYNEQFF
TRBJ2-1	-	-	TRBV30	14	TGTGCCTGGAATTTCGGGCTGGACGACAATGAGCAGTTCTTC	CAWNFGLDDNEQFF
TRBJ2-7	-	-	TRBV6-7	11	TGTGCCAGCAGTCTTACAGGGGAGCAGTACTTC	CASSLTGEQYF
TRBJ2-3	-	-	TRBV5-1	15	TGCGCCAGCAGCTATGGCGGCCTGAGCACAGATACGCAGTATTTT	CASSYGGLSTDTQYF
TRBJ1-4	TRBD1	-	TRBV19	15	TGTGCCAGTAGCCGTACAGGGGACAGAAATGAAAAACTGTTTTTT	CASSRTGDRNEKLFF
TRBJ2-3	TRBD2	-	TRBV5-1	15	TGCGCCAGCAGGTTAGCGGGGGGAGACACAGATACGCAGTATTTT	CASRLAGGDTDTQYF
TRBJ2-3	TRBD1	-	TRBV5-1	15	TGCGCCAGCAGCCGGACAGGGGGAGTCACAGATACGCAGTATTTT	CASSRTGGVTDTQYF
TRBJ1-5	TRBD1	-	TRBV6-8	14	TGTGCCAGCAGTTTGACAGGGCCCTATCAGCCCCAGCATTTT	CASSLTGPYQPQHF
TRBJ2-3	-	-	TRBV29-1	12	TGCAGCGTTGCGTCAGGCACAGATACGCAGTATTTT	CSVASGTDTQYF
TRBJ1-6	TRBD1	-	TRBV6-8	15	TGTGCCAGCAGTGCCACTGGGACAGCAAATTCACCCCTCCACTTT	CASSATGTANSPLHF
TRBJ2-3	TRBD2	once	TRBV5-1	16	TGCGCCAGCAGCTCGGGGGCTAGCGGGAGGAAAGATACGCAGTATTTT	CASSSGASGRKDTQYF
TRBJ1-1	-	-	TRBV6-8	15	TGTGCCAGCTCCAACCCGACGGCGCTGAACACTGAAGCTTTCTTT	CASSNPTALNTEAFF